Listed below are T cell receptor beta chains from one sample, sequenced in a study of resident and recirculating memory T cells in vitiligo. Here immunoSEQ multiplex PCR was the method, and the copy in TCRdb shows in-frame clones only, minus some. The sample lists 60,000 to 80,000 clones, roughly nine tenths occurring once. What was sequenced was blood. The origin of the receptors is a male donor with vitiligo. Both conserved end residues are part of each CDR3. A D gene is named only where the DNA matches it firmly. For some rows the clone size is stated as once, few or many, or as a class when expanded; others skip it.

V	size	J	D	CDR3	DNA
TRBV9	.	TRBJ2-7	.	CASSVAGMNEQYF	TGTGCCAGCAGCGTAGCAGGGATGAACGAGCAGTACTTC
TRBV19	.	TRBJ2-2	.	CASSNTGLNGELFF	TGTGCCAGTAGTAATACAGGTCTTAACGGGGAGCTGTTTTTT
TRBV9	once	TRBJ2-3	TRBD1	CASSQNRGLTDTQYF	TGTGCCAGCAGCCAAAACAGGGGGCTAACAGATACGCAGTATTTT
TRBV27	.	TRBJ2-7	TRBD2	CASRGWLAGGGFDEQYF	TGTGCCAGCAGAGGGTGGCTAGCGGGGGGAGGCTTCGACGAGCAGTACTTC
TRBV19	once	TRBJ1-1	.	CASSMDPRASEAFF	TGTGCCAGTAGTATGGATCCGAGGGCGTCTGAAGCTTTCTTT
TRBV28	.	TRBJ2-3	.	CASRTDQDTQYF	TGTGCCAGCAGAACAGACCAAGATACGCAGTATTTT
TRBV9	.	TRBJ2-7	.	CASSVEGDGTYEQYF	TGTGCCAGCAGCGTAGAGGGGGACGGTACCTACGAGCAGTACTTC
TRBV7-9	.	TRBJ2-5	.	CASSSFGRGQETQYF	TGTGCCAGCAGCTCCTTTGGTCGGGGTCAAGAGACCCAGTACTTC
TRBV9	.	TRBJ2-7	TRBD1	CASSGRTGQGEQYF	TGTGCCAGCAGCGGCAGGACAGGGCAGGGGGAGCAGTACTTC
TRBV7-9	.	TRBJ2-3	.	CASSLLEGDTQYF	TGTGCCAGCAGCTTATTGGAGGGTGATACGCAGTATTTT
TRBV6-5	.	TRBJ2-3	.	CASRGTFSTDTQYF	TGTGCCAGCCGCGGGACGTTTAGCACAGATACGCAGTATTTT
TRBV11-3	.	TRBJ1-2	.	CASSPIRVYGYTF	TGTGCCAGCAGCCCCATCAGGGTGTACGGCTACACCTTC
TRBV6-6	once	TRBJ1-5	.	CASSYSQGGQPQHF	TGTGCCAGCAGTTACAGTCAGGGTGGCCAGCCCCAGCATTTT
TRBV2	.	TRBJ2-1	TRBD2	CASSDPSGGEQFF	TGTGCCAGCAGTGACCCTAGCGGGGGAGAGCAGTTCTTC
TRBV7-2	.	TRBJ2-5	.	CASSLVQQETQYF	TGTGCCAGCAGCTTAGTACAGCAAGAGACCCAGTACTTC
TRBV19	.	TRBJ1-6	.	CASTPTGVGSSPLHF	TGTGCCAGTACCCCCACGGGGGTCGGTAGTTCACCCCTCCACTTT
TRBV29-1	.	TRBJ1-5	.	CSVLAYTGQPQHF	TGCAGCGTCTTAGCCTATACAGGCCAGCCCCAGCATTTT
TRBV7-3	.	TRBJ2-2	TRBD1	CASGRTGSNTGELFF	TGTGCCAGCGGAAGGACAGGGTCCAACACCGGGGAGCTGTTTTTT
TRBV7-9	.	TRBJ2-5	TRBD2	CASSPSGGGETQYF	TGTGCCAGCAGCCCCTCGGGGGGAGGAGAGACCCAGTACTTC
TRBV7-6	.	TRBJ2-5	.	CASSPRQQETQYF	TGTGCCAGCAGCCCCAGACAGCAAGAGACCCAGTACTTC
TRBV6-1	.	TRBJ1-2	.	CASSEVGSFRGGYTF	TGTGCCAGCAGTGAAGTTGGTAGCTTCCGGGGTGGCTACACCTTC
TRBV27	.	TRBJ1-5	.	CASRQDRSNQPQHF	TGTGCCAGCAGACAGGACAGAAGCAATCAGCCCCAGCATTTT
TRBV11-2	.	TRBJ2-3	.	CASESQQGMNTQYF	TGTGCCAGCGAGAGCCAACAGGGAATGAATACGCAGTATTTT